This TCR beta chain was recorded in a study of graft-versus-host responses after intestinal transplantation. Study background: Among the recipients, all got anti-thymocyte globulin induction and then tacrolimus and steroids for approximately 3 years.

Only in-frame clones appear in the TCRdb table, and some are missing; sequencing was by immunoSEQ multiplex PCR. This table holds roughly 99,000 clones, about 82% found once. This clone appeared once. Its antigen is undetermined. Study-wide results and limits: Peak circulating GvH clone levels tracked with early post-transplant HvG declines. Recipient marrow harbored GvH clones, some of which surfaced first in ileum or blood.

The origin of this receptor is a human patient who received an intestinal transplant, so some T cells may come from the graft donor. This material consisted of PBMCs, taken 255 days after intestinal transplant.

The CDR3 reads CASSRSGYWNTEAFF. In nucleotides, the CDR3 is TGCGCCAGCAGCCGATCAGGGTATTGGAACACTGAAGCTTTCTTT. J is TRBJ1-1 and V is TRBV4-1; tentatively, D is TRBD1 (5 bases). Germline V gene data show CDR1 as MGHRA and CDR2 as YSYEKL. The CDR3 covers 15 residues. With 4 bases removed from V and 1 base from J, the gap between germline ends came to 13 bases.